This record looks at one T cell receptor beta chain sequence and its context. Antigen: not known. This record comes from a study of cytomegalovirus exposure and HLA in healthy donors. Study conclusions and caveats: Immune exposure was documented only through CMV serostatus. Across donors, presence/absence analyses took sequencing depth to be roughly uniform. Researchers reported from a later analysis that most CMV-associated TCR beta chains appeared HLA-restricted. Later analysis showed TCR association rates varying by HLA locus, highest for DRB1 and lowest for HLA-C.

The CDR3 is 16 amino acids. Germline V gene data show CDR1 as MNHNS and CDR2 as SASEGT. V was cut by 3 bases and J by 0 bases, with 12 bases left in between. Vbeta (60) and Jbeta (13) primers were used in the PCR. TCRdb's copy holds only in-frame clones and misses some; the assay was immunoSEQ multiplex PCR. The data show fewer than 200,000 clones, 68% seen once. The TCR was taken from a man aged 45-65 years in good health and CMV-seronegative. The gene calls are TRBV6-1 and TRBJ1-5, with D maybe TRBD1 (5 bases). Sequencing input: PBMCs. The CDR3 sequence: CASSDQGPDSNQPQHF. In DNA, the CDR3 is TGTGCCAGCAGTGACCAGGGCCCCGATAGCAATCAGCCCCAGCATTTT.